The next 23 T cell receptor beta chains were all read from a single sample in a study of graft-versus-host responses after intestinal transplantation. Using immunoSEQ multiplex PCR, the repertoire was profiled, and TCRdb retains in-frame clones only, with some absent. The sample holds about 100,000 clones, approximately 84% seen once. The antigens of these receptors remain unknown. Sequences were derived from unstimulated CD4+ T cells sorted from spleen or lymph node cells, sampled before transplant. All receptors derive from a human donor who was the organ donor for an intestinal transplant.

This chain joins TRBV7-8 and TRBJ1-3, with D uncertain. The V end was cut by 0 bases, the J end by 4 bases, with 16 bases between. This CDR3 region has 17 residues. Germline CDR1 SGHVS, CDR2 FQNEAQ. CDR3 amino acids: CASSLAAQPGGGNTIYF. The CDR3 DNA is TGTGCCAGCAGCTTAGCGGCCCAGCCCGGAGGAGGAAACACCATATATTTT.

V is TRBV11-2 and J is TRBJ2-1; D call uncertain. The CDR3 sequence is 15 residues long. V was pared by 2 bases and J by 8 bases, with 16 bases between. CDR1 is SGHAT, CDR2 FQNNGV, per germline. The chain's CDR3 is CASSLTGSRSYEQFF. CDR3 in DNA: TGTGCCAGCAGCTTAACCGGGTCGAGGTCGTATGAGCAGTTCTTC.

This clone was picked up one time. The chain is built from TRBV5-1 and TRBJ2-5; 11 bases are a match to TRBD2. The CDR3 length is 16 residues. V was clipped by 4 bases and J by 2 bases; unmatched bases: 7. Germline V lookup: CDR1 SGHRS, CDR2 YFSETQ. Written as DNA, the CDR3 is TGCGCCAGCAGCCCGGGGACTAGCGGATTTCAAGAGACCCAGTACTTC. Its protein is CASSPGTSGFQETQYF.

The chain joins TRBV19 to TRBJ1-1, with D possibly TRBD1 on 6 matching bases. The germline CDR1 and CDR2 sequences are LNHDA and SQIVND (reference sequence). V was pared by 5 bases and J by 0 bases, with 16 bases between. The CDR3 runs 16 residues. This CDR3 reads CASSPRTATLNTEAFF. CDR3 coding DNA: TGTGCCAGTAGTCCACGGACAGCGACTCTGAACACTGAAGCTTTCTTT.

This chain connects TRBV10-2 to TRBJ1-6; D unresolved. The CDR3 consists of 12 residues. V was cut by 6 bases and J by 10 bases, with 10 bases left in between. CDR1 and CDR2 (germline): WSHSY, SAAADI. CDR3 bases: TGCGCCAGCAGCCCACCTACGTCACCCCTCCACTTT. Encoded protein: CASSPPTSPLHF.

The rearrangement joins TRBV6-4 to TRBJ1-5; D remains ambiguous. The CDR3 runs to 13 residues. Germline CDR1 reads MRHNA; CDR2 reads SNTAGT. V was trimmed by 6 bases and J by 3 bases, leaving 9 bases between them. CDR3 bases: TGTGCCAGCAGAATCGGGGTCAATCAGCCCCAGCATTTT. It codes for CASRIGVNQPQHF.

The rearrangement joins TRBV18 to TRBJ1-1; D remains unclear. The V gene lost 4 bases and the J gene lost 1 base, with 7 bases spanning the gap. Germline V gene lookup returns CDR1 KGHSH and CDR2 LQKENI. CDR3 size: 13 residues. For the CDR3, the DNA is TGTGCCAGCTCACTGTGGGAGAACACTGAAGCTTTCTTT. This gives the protein CASSLWENTEAFF.

V is TRBV5-4 and J is TRBJ1-1, with D tentatively TRBD1 (6 bases). V was cut by 1 base and J by 4 bases, with 11 bases left in between. The CDR3 extends over 14 amino acids. Germline V CDR1 and CDR2: SGHNT, YYREEE (reference sequence). Here the CDR3 DNA reads TGTGCCAGCAGCTTGACAGGGAGGAGCACTGAAGCTTTCTTT. It specifies CASSLTGRSTEAFF. The complete variable domain, with remaining parts taken from reference TRBV5-4 and TRBJ1-1, reads ETGVTQSPTHLIKTRGQQVTLRCSSQSGHNTVSWYQQALGQGPQFIFQYYREEENGRGNFPPRFSGLQFPNYSSELNVNALELDDSALYLCASSLTGRSTEAFFGQGTRLTVV.

V and J are TRBV11-2 and TRBJ1-2; D is unresolved. Germline V CDR1 and CDR2: SGHAT, FQNNGV. Trimming took off 4 bases at V and 4 bases at J, with 4 bases between the two ends. CDR3 length equals 11 residues. Here the CDR3 reads CASSSGYGYTF. The CDR3 bases are TGTGCCAGCAGCTCGGGCTATGGCTACACCTTC.

The V gene is TRBV5-1, the J gene TRBJ2-3; D is unclear. V lost 0 bases to trimming and J lost 0 bases, with 5 bases between them. The germline V gene encodes CDR1 SGHRS and CDR2 YFSETQ. CDR3 length: 14 amino acids. In nucleotides, the CDR3 is TGCGCCAGCAGCTTGGGTACTAGCACAGATACGCAGTATTTT. This encodes CASSLGTSTDTQYF.

A few counts support this clone. The chain recombines TRBV6-6 with TRBJ1-1; possible D gene TRBD1, 5 bases. Germline V CDR1 and CDR2: MNHNY, SVGAGI (reference sequence). The CDR3 is 16 residues long. Trimming stripped 2 bases from V and 1 base from J, with 14 bases between. CDR3 in amino acids: CASSYAGARPNTEAFF. CDR3 bases: TGTGCCAGCAGTTACGCTGGGGCACGGCCGAACACTGAAGCTTTCTTT.

This sequence joins TRBV30 and TRBJ1-5; the match to TRBD1 covers 8 bases. CDR1 is GTSNPN, CDR2 SVGIG, per germline (reference sequence). V lost 7 bases and J lost 2; bases outside the gene matches: 4. The CDR3 spans 13 residues. The CDR3 DNA reads as TGTGCCTCAAAGGGACAGGGCAATCAGCCCCAGCATTTT. This sequence encodes CASKGQGNQPQHF.

V is TRBV28 and J is TRBJ2-2; 9 nucleotides match TRBD2. Germline assignment: CDR1 MDHEN and CDR2 SYDVKM. V lost 4 bases to trimming and J lost 1 base; unmatched junction nucleotides: 4. The CDR3 consists of 16 residues. Here the CDR3 reads CASSSPSGENTGELFF. CDR3 nucleotide sequence: TGTGCCAGCAGTTCCCCTAGCGGGGAGAACACCGGGGAGCTGTTTTTT.

Only one count was recorded for this clone. The rearrangement joins TRBV7-9 to TRBJ2-7, with 8 positions matching TRBD1. The CDR3 sequence is 15 residues long. Trimming cost V 1 base and J 2 bases; bases outside gene matches: 4. CDR1 and CDR2 from the germline V gene are SEHNR and FQNEAQ (reference sequence). CDR3 DNA sequence: TGTGCCAGCAGCTTAGGGGGACAGGTCACCTACGAGCAGTACTTC. It codes for CASSLGGQVTYEQYF.

The V and J genes are TRBV5-5 and TRBJ2-7; D uncertain. The CDR3 extends over 12 amino acids. V gave up 1 base and J gave up 2 bases, with 4 bases separating them. The germline V gene encodes CDR1 SGHKS and CDR2 YYEKEE (reference sequence). The CDR3, as DNA: TGTGCCAGCAGCTTGCTTGCCTACGAGCAGTACTTC. It is translated as CASSLLAYEQYF.

The chain couples TRBV10-3 to TRBJ2-5; D not resolved. Trimming took off 0 bases at V and 4 bases at J, with 6 bases between the two ends. This CDR3 comprises 13 residues. CDR1 ENHRY and CDR2 SYGVKD come from the germline V gene. In DNA, the CDR3 is TGTGCCATCAGTGAGTCGTTACCAGAGACCCAGTACTTC. Amino acid sequence: CAISESLPETQYF.

This chain uses TRBV6-5 with TRBJ1-6; tentative D call: TRBD1 (5 bases). Germline V gene sequence: CDR1 MNHEY, CDR2 SVGAGI. The CDR3 extends over 16 amino acids. The V gene lost 3 bases and the J gene lost 6 bases, with 15 bases spanning the gap. This chain's CDR3 is CASSYSYLGGNSPLHF. The CDR3 DNA reads as TGTGCCAGCAGTTATTCCTACCTCGGGGGTAATTCACCCCTCCACTTT.

The rearrangement joins TRBV12-5 to TRBJ2-2, with D hard to call. V was cut by 7 bases and J by 3 bases, with 9 bases left in between. This CDR3 comprises 13 residues. Germline assignment: CDR1 LGHNT and CDR2 FRNRAP. The CDR3, as DNA: TGTGCTAGTGAGGGCGGAGACACCGGGGAGCTGTTTTTT. This encodes CASEGGDTGELFF.

This clone occurred once. The chain links TRBV7-8 to TRBJ1-1, with 8 bases that match TRBD1. From germline, CDR1 is SGHVS and CDR2 FQNEAQ. The CDR3 totals 16 residues. The junction had 6 bases not matched to a gene; V was cut back by 3 bases and J by 0 bases. CDR3 residues: CASSFQTGGMNTEAFF. Here the CDR3 DNA reads TGTGCCAGCAGCTTTCAAACAGGGGGAATGAACACTGAAGCTTTCTTT.

The chain uses TRBV5-1 and TRBJ1-4; D is perhaps TRBD1 (5 bases). CDR3 size: 14 residues. The V end was cut by 4 bases, the J end by 7 bases, with 14 bases between. Germline V gene sequence: CDR1 SGHRS, CDR2 YFSETQ. The chain's CDR3 is CASSDRLGGEKLFF. DNA of the CDR3: TGCGCCAGCAGCGATCGCCTCGGGGGTGAAAAACTGTTTTTT. Combining the CDR3 with reference TRBV5-1 and TRBJ1-4 gives the whole variable domain KAGVTQTPRYLIKTRGQQVTLSCSPISGHRSVSWYQQTPGQGLQFLFEYFSETQRNKGNFPGRFSGRQFSNSRSEMNVSTLELGDSALYLCASSDRLGGEKLFFGSGTQLSVL.

This clone was recorded only once. V is TRBV6-5 and J is TRBJ2-5, with D unclear. The CDR3 extends over 14 amino acids. The germline gives CDR1 MNHEY, CDR2 SVGAGI. Deletions cut 0 bases from V and 6 bases from J, with 11 bases between. CDR3: CASSYSTGSKTQYF. The CDR3, as DNA: TGTGCCAGCAGTTACTCGACCGGTTCAAAGACCCAGTACTTC.

The V call is TRBV11-3, the J call TRBJ1-2; 7 positions agree with TRBD1. CDR3 length: 15 residues. J gave up 0 bases and V 2 bases, and 3 bases lay outside the gene matches. Per the germline V gene, CDR1 is SGHNT and CDR2 is YENEEA. This CDR3 is CASSLRQGTNYGYTF. CDR3 coding DNA: TGTGCCAGCAGCTTACGACAGGGAACTAACTATGGCTACACCTTC.

J is TRBJ1-5 and V is TRBV28; D gene ambiguous. The CDR3 runs to 11 residues. The V end lost 3 bases, the J end lost 8 bases, and 5 bases lay between the germline ends. Germline V CDR1 and CDR2: MDHEN, SYDVKM. The CDR3, as DNA: TGTGCCAGCAGTTTGCGGGAGCCCCAGCATTTT. Its protein product is CASSLREPQHF. The full variable domain, with the rest looked up from reference TRBV28 and TRBJ1-5, is DVKVTQSSRYLVKRTGEKVFLECVQDMDHENMFWYRQDPGLGLRLIYFSYDVKMKEKGDIPEGYSVSREKKERFSLILESASTNQTSMYLCASSLREPQHFGDGTRLSIL.